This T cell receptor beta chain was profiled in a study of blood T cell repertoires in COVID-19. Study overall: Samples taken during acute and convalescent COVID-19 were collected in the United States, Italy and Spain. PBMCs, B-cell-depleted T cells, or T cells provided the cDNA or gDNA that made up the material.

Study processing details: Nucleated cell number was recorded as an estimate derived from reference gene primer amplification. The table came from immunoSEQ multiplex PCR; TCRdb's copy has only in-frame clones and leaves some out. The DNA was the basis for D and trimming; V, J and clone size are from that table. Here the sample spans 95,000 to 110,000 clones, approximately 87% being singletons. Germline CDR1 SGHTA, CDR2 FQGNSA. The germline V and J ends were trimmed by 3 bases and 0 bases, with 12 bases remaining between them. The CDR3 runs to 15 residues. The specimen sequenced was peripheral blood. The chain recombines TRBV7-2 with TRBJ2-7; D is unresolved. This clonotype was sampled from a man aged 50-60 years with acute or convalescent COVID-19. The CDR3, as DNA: TGTGCCAGCAGCTTGCGACTCGTTTCCTCCTACGAGCAGTACTTC. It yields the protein CASSLRLVSSYEQYF.